A selection of T cell receptor beta chains follows, all from one sample in a study of cytomegalovirus exposure and HLA in healthy donors. Some clones are missing from TCRdb's copy, which holds only in-frame ones; the method was immunoSEQ multiplex PCR. Of 95,000 to 150,000 clones detected, 80% to 90% appear once; the ten largest clones hold approximately 2%. Sequences were obtained from PBMCs. Receptors originate from a woman under 30 in good health and CMV-seronegative. Both conserved end residues are part of each CDR3. The D gene is left open where the match is weak. Not all rows give a size; the values are once, few, many and, for expanded clones, a class.

CAWSHRGDPYNSPLHF TGTGCCTGGAGCCACAGGGGAGACCCCTATAATTCACCCCTCCACTTT . TRBV30 TRBD1 TRBJ1-6
CASSEGTGKETQYF TGTGCCAGCAGCGAAGGGACAGGTAAAGAGACCCAGTACTTC . TRBV13 TRBD1 TRBJ2-5
CASSLPENRGSYEQYF TGCGCCAGCAGCCTCCCGGAGAACAGGGGATCCTACGAGCAGTACTTC . TRBV4-1 TRBD1 TRBJ2-7
CAWSAGLSTDTQYF TGTGCCTGGAGTGCGGGTCTTAGCACAGATACGCAGTATTTT . TRBV30 . TRBJ2-3
CASSLSAGEYEQYF TGTGCCAGCAGCCTTTCTGCAGGGGAATACGAGCAGTACTTC . TRBV13 . TRBJ2-7
CASSSVDRSNQPQHF TGTGCCAGCAGTTCGGTGGACAGGAGCAATCAGCCCCAGCATTTT few TRBV28 TRBD1 TRBJ1-5
CASSPQGQKYEQYF TGTGCCAGCTCACCCCAGGGACAGAAGTACGAGCAGTACTTC . TRBV18 TRBD1 TRBJ2-7
CASSQPGTDKYSNQPQHF TGCGCCAGCAGTCAACCCGGGACAGACAAATATAGCAATCAGCCCCAGCATTTT . TRBV23-1 TRBD1 TRBJ1-5
CASSPDTYAEAFF TGTGCCAGCAGCCCTGACACCTACGCTGAAGCTTTCTTT . TRBV5-4 . TRBJ1-1
CASSLAVLNTEAFF TGTGCCAGCAGCTTAGCTGTATTGAACACTGAAGCTTTCTTT . TRBV7-9 . TRBJ1-1
CASSLVGTGFVF TGTGCCAGCAGCTTAGTTGGGACAGGGTTTGTTTTT . TRBV13 TRBD1 TRBJ1-4
CASSAPQGGETQYF TGTGCCAGCAGCGCGCCCCAGGGAGGGGAGACCCAGTACTTC . TRBV9 TRBD2 TRBJ2-5
CASSRTSGYNEQFF TGTGCCAGCAGCAGGACTAGCGGTTACAATGAGCAGTTCTTC . TRBV9 TRBD2 TRBJ2-1
CASSENRGLAERTKETQYF TGCGCCAGCAGTGAAAACAGAGGACTAGCGGAGAGAACTAAAGAGACCCAGTACTTC . TRBV10-2 TRBD2 TRBJ2-5
CASSSTDRLKSADTEAFF TGCGCCAGCAGCTCGACCGACAGGTTGAAATCGGCGGACACTGAAGCTTTCTTT . TRBV5-1 . TRBJ1-1
CASSLAHGGNQPQHF TGTGCCAGCAGCTTAGCCCACGGAGGCAATCAGCCCCAGCATTTT . TRBV7-2 . TRBJ1-5
CASSESGMEFF TGTGCCAGCAGTGAATCAGGGATGGAGTTCTTC . TRBV25-1 . TRBJ2-1
CASSPWGDSTDTQYF TGTGCCAGCAGCCCGTGGGGGGATAGCACAGATACGCAGTATTTT . TRBV11-2 . TRBJ2-3
CASSAMTGQETQYF TGTGCCAGCAGCGCGATGACAGGTCAAGAGACCCAGTACTTC . TRBV9 . TRBJ2-5
CASSELAGSGNTIYF TGTGCCAGCAGTGAATTGGCAGGATCTGGAAACACCATATATTTT once TRBV2 . TRBJ1-3
CASSFIRETGELFF TGTGCCAGCAGTTTCATCAGGGAAACCGGGGAGCTGTTTTTT . TRBV28 . TRBJ2-2
CASSLSRALKTQYF TGTGCCAGCAGTTTATCGAGGGCTCTGAAGACCCAGTACTTC . TRBV27 . TRBJ2-5
CASSMRVLQPQHF TGTGCCAGTAGTATGAGGGTGCTCCAGCCCCAGCATTTT . TRBV19 . TRBJ1-5
CASSFGAGGWSGELFF TGTGCCAGCAGTTTTGGAGCGGGGGGCTGGAGCGGGGAGCTGTTTTTT . TRBV28 TRBD2 TRBJ2-2
CANKGEGSGANVLTF TGTGCCAACAAGGGGGAGGGCTCTGGGGCCAACGTCCTGACTTTC . TRBV2 . TRBJ2-6
CASRIAGVKADTQYF TGTGCCAGCAGAATAGCGGGAGTTAAGGCAGATACGCAGTATTTT . TRBV6-6 TRBD2 TRBJ2-3
CASSPSGLAGGDYEQYF TGTGCCAGCAGCCCCTCGGGACTAGCGGGAGGGGACTACGAGCAGTACTTC . TRBV7-8 TRBD2 TRBJ2-7
CASSELRGRRADTQYF TGTGCCAGCAGTGAACTGCGCGGGAGGCGGGCAGATACGCAGTATTTT . TRBV6-1 TRBD2 TRBJ2-3
CAISSGIMGGYTF TGTGCCATCAGCTCAGGGATTATGGGTGGCTACACCTTC . TRBV10-3 . TRBJ1-2
CASSPDRVDGYTF TGTGCCAGCAGTCCGGACAGGGTCGATGGCTACACCTTC . TRBV7-9 TRBD1 TRBJ1-2
CASSEIRGQYGYTF TGTGCCAGCAGTGAGATCAGGGGGCAATATGGCTACACCTTC . TRBV6-4 TRBD1 TRBJ1-2
CASSLTTGAYEQYF TGTGCCAGCAGCCTTACGACAGGGGCTTACGAGCAGTACTTC once TRBV2 TRBD1 TRBJ2-7
CASSLDGTGGSPLHF TGTGCCAGCAGCTTGGACGGGACAGGGGGATCACCCCTCCACTTT . TRBV5-4 TRBD1 TRBJ1-6
CASSDLGTANTEAFF TGTGCCAGCAGCGACCTCGGGACAGCGAACACTGAAGCTTTCTTT . TRBV13 TRBD1 TRBJ1-1
CASSSGGNLRGELFF TGTGCCAGCAGCTCCGGCGGGAACCTCAGGGGGGAGCTGTTTTTT . TRBV5-8 . TRBJ2-2
CASSQDARLAGRGEQFF TGCGCCAGCAGCCAAGATGCCCGACTAGCGGGGCGGGGCGAGCAGTTCTTC . TRBV4-3 TRBD2 TRBJ2-1
CSVASSTEAFF TGCAGCGTTGCCTCTAGCACTGAAGCTTTCTTT . TRBV29-1 . TRBJ1-1
CASSLGPGPGELFF TGCGCCAGCAGCTTGGGTCCGGGTCCCGGGGAGCTGTTTTTT . TRBV5-1 . TRBJ2-2
CASRLGWGLSDTQYF TGTGCCAGCAGACTGGGGTGGGGGCTGTCAGATACGCAGTATTTT once TRBV27 . TRBJ2-3
CASSLAPDNNYGYTF TGCGCCAGCAGCTTGGCCCCTGACAATAACTATGGCTACACCTTC . TRBV5-1 . TRBJ1-2
CAWRSVGTSTGELFF TGTGCCTGGAGGTCGGTGGGGACATCCACCGGGGAGCTGTTTTTT . TRBV30 . TRBJ2-2
CAISESGNHEQYF TGTGCCATCAGTGAGTCGGGCAACCACGAGCAGTACTTC . TRBV10-3 . TRBJ2-7